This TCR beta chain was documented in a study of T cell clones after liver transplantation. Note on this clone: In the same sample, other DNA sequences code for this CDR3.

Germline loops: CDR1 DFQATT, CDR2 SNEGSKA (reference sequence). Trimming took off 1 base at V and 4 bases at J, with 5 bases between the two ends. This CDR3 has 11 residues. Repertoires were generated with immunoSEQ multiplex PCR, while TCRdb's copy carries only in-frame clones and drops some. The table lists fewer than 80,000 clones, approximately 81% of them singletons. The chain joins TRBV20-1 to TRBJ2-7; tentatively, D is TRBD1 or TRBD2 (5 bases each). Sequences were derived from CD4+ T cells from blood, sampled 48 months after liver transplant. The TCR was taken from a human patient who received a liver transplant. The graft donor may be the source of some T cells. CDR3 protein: CSARGGYEQYF. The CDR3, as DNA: TGCAGTGCTAGAGGGGGGTACGAGCAGTACTTC.